The rows below give T cell receptor beta chains drawn from one sample of a study of blood T cells in healthy people across ages. TCRdb independently ran MiXCR on the 5' RACE reads; one entry per CDR3 protein. The sample consists of fewer than 800,000 distinct CDR3 sequences, about 32% of them appearing once. The material sequenced was blood. Receptor source: a woman older than 75 in good health. CDR3s include the opening cysteine and the closing phenylalanine or tryptophan. D genes are given only for firm matches. The size field is filled for only some rows; it gives once, few, many or a size class.

size	V	D	J	CDR3	DNA
many	TRBV7-2	TRBD1	TRBJ2-3	CASSNRQGTDTQYF	TGTGCCAGCAGCAATAGACAGGGGACAGATACGCAGTATTTT
NA	TRBV5-1	NA	TRBJ2-6	CASSSTPGANVRTF	TGCGCCAGCAGCTCAACGCCTGGGGCCAACGTCCGGACTTTC
many	TRBV20-1	NA	TRBJ2-5	CSNDRRYQETQYF	TGCAGCAATGACAGGAGATACCAAGAGACCCAGTACTTC
many	TRBV2	NA	TRBJ2-5	CASSGVRTGTEQYF	TGTGCCAGCAGTGGGGTCCGAACAGGTACCGAACAGTACTTC
NA	TRBV20-1	TRBD1	TRBJ1-1	CSAPRGRVKVTEAFF	TGCAGTGCCCCAAGGGGGCGAGTAAAGGTTACTGAAGCTTTCTTT
many	TRBV28	TRBD2	TRBJ2-5	CASSFPIMGRGEETQYF	TGTGCCAGCAGTTTCCCGATTATGGGGCGGGGGGAAGAGACCCAGTACTTC
NA	TRBV28	NA	TRBJ1-5	CASSLQPGHIINQPQHF	TGTGCCAGCAGTTTACAGCCGGGACATATTATCAATCAGCCCCAGCATTTT
NA	TRBV6-5	TRBD1	TRBJ2-3	CACRSTSQGTTDTQYF	TGTGCCTGCAGATCCACTTCACAGGGGACCACAGATACGCAGTATTTT
few	TRBV12-5	TRBD1	TRBJ1-1	CASGLVGGQAEAFF	TGTGCTAGTGGTTTGGTGGGCGGACAGGCTGAAGCTTTCTTT
many	TRBV12-3/TRBV12-4	NA	TRBJ2-7	CASSLGYTEQYF	TGTGCCAGCAGTTTAGGGTACACCGAGCAGTACTTC
NA	TRBV12-3/TRBV12-4	NA	TRBJ2-1	CASAPNSYNEQFF	TGTGCCAGCGCGCCTAACTCCTACAATGAGCAGTTCTTC
NA	TRBV20-1	TRBD1	TRBJ2-2	CSARVDRGMGNTGELFF	TGCAGTGCCCGAGTGGACAGGGGGATGGGGAACACCGGGGAGCTGTTTTTT
few	TRBV2	TRBD1	TRBJ2-5	CASIPGGDEQYF	TGTGCCAGCATCCCAGGGGGCGATGAGCAGTACTTC
NA	TRBV2	NA	TRBJ2-5	CASSENRETQYF	TGTGCCAGCAGTGAGAATAGAGAGACCCAGTACTTC
many	TRBV30	NA	TRBJ2-7	CAWRNRQAGPYEQYF	TGTGCCTGGAGGAACAGACAGGCAGGGCCGTACGAGCAGTACTTC
NA	TRBV5-6	NA	TRBJ2-5	CASSREGGGINGYNEQYF	TGTGCCAGCAGCCGGGAAGGGGGGGGTATCAACGGGTACAATGAGCAGTACTTC
many	TRBV20-1	TRBD2	TRBJ2-1	CSARKLAGGPSNEQFF	TGCAGTGCTAGGAAACTAGCGGGGGGGCCCTCCAATGAGCAGTTCTTC
once	TRBV20-1	NA	TRBJ1-2	CSAPGLKDGYTF	TGCAGTGCCCCGGGACTTAAGGATGGCTACACCTTC
many	TRBV20-1	NA	TRBJ2-7	CSAQQGPGEQYF	TGCAGTGCTCAACAGGGCCCGGGCGAGCAGTACTTC
NA	TRBV19	NA	TRBJ1-1	CASSWAGGTEAFF	TGTGCCAGTAGTTGGGCCGGGGGCACTGAAGCTTTCTTT
many	TRBV28	TRBD1	TRBJ1-6	CASSQGARNSPLHF	TGTGCCAGCAGTCAGGGGGCGCGTAATTCACCCCTCCACTTT
NA	TRBV7-6	TRBD1	TRBJ1-1	CASSSGTGDWAEAFF	TGTGCCAGCAGCTCCGGGACAGGGGATTGGGCTGAAGCTTTCTTT
NA	TRBV9	TRBD2	TRBJ2-5	CASSVGSGSSKETQYF	TGTGCCAGCAGCGTAGGAAGCGGGAGCTCCAAAGAGACCCAGTACTTC
many	TRBV6-5	TRBD1	TRBJ2-7	CASRDDRQGTYEQYF	TGTGCCAGCCGTGACGATCGACAGGGAACCTACGAGCAGTACTTC
NA	TRBV29-1	TRBD2	TRBJ2-7	CSVDGVAGGILYEQYF	TGCAGCGTTGACGGGGTAGCGGGGGGGATCCTCTACGAGCAGTACTTC
once	TRBV29-1	NA	TRBJ2-7	CSVEDSRSYEQYF	TGCAGCGTTGAGGACAGCCGCTCCTACGAGCAGTACTTC
many	TRBV12-3/TRBV12-4	NA	TRBJ1-5	CASSLGDVSNQPQHF	TGTGCCAGCAGTTTAGGGGACGTTAGCAATCAGCCCCAGCATTTT
NA	TRBV3-1	NA	TRBJ1-4	CASSQDARINEKLFF	TGTGCCAGCAGCCAAGATGCCAGGATTAATGAAAAACTGTTTTTT
many	TRBV28	NA	TRBJ2-7	CASSLVRGPPDEQYF	TGTGCCAGCAGTTTAGTCCGGGGGCCTCCCGACGAGCAGTACTTC
NA	TRBV20-1	NA	TRBJ2-7	CSASGESSYNEQYF	TGCAGTGCCAGCGGAGAGAGCTCCTACAATGAGCAGTACTTC
NA	TRBV7-9	NA	TRBJ1-2	CASSVEQGRAGGYTF	TGTGCCAGCAGCGTAGAGCAGGGGCGCGCTGGGGGCTACACCTTC
many	TRBV18	TRBD2	TRBJ2-3	CASSGLAGADTQYF	TGTGCCAGCTCAGGACTAGCAGGAGCAGATACGCAGTATTTT
NA	TRBV29-1	NA	TRBJ1-2	CSVETLSSLQGYTF	TGCAGCGTTGAGACTTTATCCTCCCTCCAGGGATACACCTTC
many	TRBV20-1	TRBD2	TRBJ2-1	CSARDLAGDYNEQFF	TGCAGTGCTAGAGATCTGGCGGGGGACTACAATGAGCAGTTCTTC
NA	TRBV5-1	NA	TRBJ2-1	CASSWDYRGNEQFF	TGCGCCAGCAGCTGGGATTATAGGGGGAATGAGCAGTTCTTC
few	TRBV7-9	NA	TRBJ1-1	CASSLALIPMKAFF	TGTGCCAGCAGCTTAGCCTTAATTCCCATGAAAGCTTTCTTT
few	TRBV6-1	TRBD1	TRBJ1-1	CASSAADRGKTEAFF	TGTGCCAGCAGTGCAGCCGACAGGGGTAAAACTGAAGCTTTCTTT
NA	TRBV20-1	TRBD2	TRBJ2-1	CSARDWPSGSFNEQFF	TGCAGTGCTAGAGATTGGCCCAGCGGGAGTTTCAATGAGCAGTTCTTC
NA	TRBV28	TRBD2	TRBJ2-1	CASPRSGRGVFDEQFF	TGTGCCAGCCCCCGTAGTGGGCGGGGGGTCTTTGATGAGCAGTTCTTC
NA	TRBV20-1	NA	TRBJ1-2	CSARVPETNYGYTF	TGCAGTGCTAGAGTACCAGAAACTAACTATGGCTACACCTTC
NA	TRBV28	TRBD1	TRBJ1-2	CASRSGGMDGYTF	TGTGCCAGCAGATCAGGGGGCATGGATGGCTACACCTTC
once	TRBV7-6	TRBD1	TRBJ1-2	CASSQGQGYDYGYTF	TGTGCCAGCAGCCAGGGACAGGGATACGACTATGGCTACACCTTC
many	TRBV6-1	NA	TRBJ1-2	CASSEQRENGYTF	TGTGCCAGCAGTGAACAAAGGGAGAATGGCTACACCTTC
NA	TRBV3-1	NA	TRBJ2-2	CASSQGVAGYTGELFF	TGTGCCAGCAGCCAAGGGGTAGCCGGGTACACCGGGGAGCTGTTTTTT
many	TRBV4-1	NA	TRBJ2-5	CASSGTGETQYF	TGCGCCAGCAGTGGGACTGGGGAGACCCAGTACTTC
many	TRBV13	NA	TRBJ1-5	CASSLGSNGNQPQHF	TGTGCCAGCAGCTTAGGATCCAATGGCAATCAGCCCCAGCATTTT
NA	TRBV6-1	NA	TRBJ1-1	CASSERATSEAFF	TGTGCCAGCAGTGAAAGAGCCACTTCGGAAGCTTTCTTT
NA	TRBV29-1	TRBD1	TRBJ2-7	CSVVSSTGGVQYF	TGCAGCGTAGTTTCTTCGACAGGGGGAGTGCAGTACTTC
NA	TRBV7-9	NA	TRBJ2-2	CASSLGGRGTGERFF	TGTGCCAGCAGCTTAGGCGGACGAGGGACCGGGGAGCGGTTTTTT
NA	TRBV6-2/TRBV6-3	NA	TRBJ1-5	CASSYSSSTGWEQPQHF	TGTGCCAGCAGTTACTCAAGTTCGACAGGCTGGGAACAGCCCCAGCATTTT
NA	TRBV20-1	TRBD1	TRBJ2-3	CSAPDRGQAHTDTQYF	TGCAGTGCTCCGGACAGGGGACAAGCCCACACAGATACGCAGTATTTT
NA	TRBV5-1	TRBD1	TRBJ2-6	CASSLSGQGRFTGANVLTF	TGCGCCAGCAGCTTGTCGGGACAGGGGAGGTTTACTGGGGCCAACGTCCTGACTTTC
NA	TRBV10-3	NA	TRBJ2-1	CAISGGDVGEQFF	TGTGCCATCAGTGGCGGGGACGTTGGAGAGCAGTTCTTC
few	TRBV13	NA	TRBJ1-6	CASSLKGYGTALHF	TGTGCCAGCAGCTTAAAAGGGTACGGCACTGCCCTCCACTTT
many	TRBV7-2	NA	TRBJ2-7	CASSYSGASYEQYF	TGTGCCAGCAGCTATTCCGGGGCCTCCTACGAGCAGTACTTC